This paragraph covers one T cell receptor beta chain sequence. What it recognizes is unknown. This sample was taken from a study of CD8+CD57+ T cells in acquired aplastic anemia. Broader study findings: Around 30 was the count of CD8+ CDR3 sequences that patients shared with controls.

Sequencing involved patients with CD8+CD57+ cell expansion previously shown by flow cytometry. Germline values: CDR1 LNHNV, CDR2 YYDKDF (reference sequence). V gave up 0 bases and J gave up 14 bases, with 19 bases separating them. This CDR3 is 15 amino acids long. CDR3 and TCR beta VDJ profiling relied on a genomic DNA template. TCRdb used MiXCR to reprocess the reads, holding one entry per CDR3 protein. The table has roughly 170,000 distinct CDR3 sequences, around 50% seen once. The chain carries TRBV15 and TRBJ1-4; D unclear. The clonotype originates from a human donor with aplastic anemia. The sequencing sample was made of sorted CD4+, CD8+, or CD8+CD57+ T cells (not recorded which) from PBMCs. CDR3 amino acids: CATSRDRGGERELFF. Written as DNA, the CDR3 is TGTGCCACCAGCAGAGATCGGGGAGGCGAGAGAGAGCTGTTTTTT.